This T cell receptor (beta chain) was sequenced in a study of T cells in Graves' hyperthyroidism and ophthalmopathy. Findings and limits, study-wide: Ophthalmopathy was separated from stable hyperthyroidism by a 13 V-J model.

V was trimmed by 0 bases and J by 3 bases, leaving 14 bases between them. The CDR3 consists of 17 residues. The germline CDR1 and CDR2 sequences are SGHTA and FQGTGA. RNA transcripts gave rise to amplified TCR beta CDR3 regions. First-round RT-PCR targeting the TCR CDR3 was performed with the HTBI primer set. TCRdb ran MiXCR on the multiplex PCR reads and lists one entry per CDR3 protein. The table has 250,000 to 350,000 distinct CDR3 sequences, roughly 15% seen once. Turning to this clonotype: Its antigen is as yet unknown.

Sequenced input: blood. This sequence was found in a man aged 25 to 40 with Graves' hyperthyroidism. The rearrangement links TRBV7-3 to TRBJ2-2; D is possibly TRBD1 or TRBD2 (6 bases each). The CDR3 spells CASSLTLSGADTGELFF. The CDR3 DNA reads TGTGCCAGCAGCTTAACGTTATCGGGGGCCGACACCGGGGAGCTGTTTTTT.